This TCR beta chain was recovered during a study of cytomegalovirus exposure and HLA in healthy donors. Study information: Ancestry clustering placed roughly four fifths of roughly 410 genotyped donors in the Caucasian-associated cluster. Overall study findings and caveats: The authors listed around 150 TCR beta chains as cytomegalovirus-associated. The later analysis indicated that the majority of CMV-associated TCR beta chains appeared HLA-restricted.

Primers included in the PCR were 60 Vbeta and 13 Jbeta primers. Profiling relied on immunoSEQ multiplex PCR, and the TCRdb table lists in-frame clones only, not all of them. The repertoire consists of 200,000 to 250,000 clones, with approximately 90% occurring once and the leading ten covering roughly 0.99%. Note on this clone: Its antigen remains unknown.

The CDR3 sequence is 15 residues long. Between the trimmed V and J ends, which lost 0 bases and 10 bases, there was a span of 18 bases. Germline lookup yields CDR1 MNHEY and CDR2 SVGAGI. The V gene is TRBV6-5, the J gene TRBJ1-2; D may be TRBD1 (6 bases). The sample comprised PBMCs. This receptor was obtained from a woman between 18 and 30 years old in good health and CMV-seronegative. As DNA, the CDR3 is TGTGCCAGCAGTTACTCAACACAGGGACGTCTTGACTACACCTTC. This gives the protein CASSYSTQGRLDYTF.